This TCR beta chain was retrieved from a study of shared clonotypes between healthy human individuals (dated by TCRdb to 2018 to 2020). For the wider study: A couple of women and a few men aged 18 to 49 years were included in the cohort. Each donor's leukapheresis produced roughly between roughly 0.85 and 9.5 billion PBMCs. For each donor, CD4 naive and CD4 memory were each given three plates, CD8 naive was given two plates, and CD8 memory was given one plate. Different laboratories and diverse techniques were used to prepare libraries and sequence TCR repertoires, to increase sequencing depth and limit assay-specific biases. The study deeply sequenced blood TCR repertoires of about 5 healthy adults to estimate repertoire size and the extent of clonotype sharing between individuals.

The donors were healthy, HIV-negative adults who had no recently reported acute infections or vaccinations. All donors were Caucasian adults living in Nashville, Tennessee, USA. CD4+ T cells were enriched by magnetic negative selection, after which naive cells were positively selected on CD45RA and the negative fraction was taken as the memory subset. After blood collection by leukapheresis, PBMCs were isolated using Ficoll-Histopaque density gradient centrifugation and then cryopreserved in the vapor phase of liquid nitrogen. Analytical flow cytometry was used to check the purity and quantity of every magnetically sorted T cell population. From each sorted fraction, genomic DNA was isolated and quantified by UV absorbance on a Nanodrop 2000c. Overall study outcomes, separate from this receptor: Compared with non-shared clonotypes, the clonotypes found in all four sorted-subset donors had higher generation probabilities. The genetic and exposure-history diversity represented was limited by the small number of donors. Larger estimated clonotype richness was generally found for naive subsets than for memory subsets. Sharing across several donors was observed for roughly 5.4% of naive CD4, 3.5% of naive CD8, around 2.5% of memory CD4, and roughly 0.4% of memory CD8 clonotypes. Incomplete sequencing was indicated by rarefaction of sorted-subset datasets, despite the large sequencing depth. Sampling was restricted to blood, and TCR repertoires in tissues likely differ from the TCR repertoires found in blood. Pairwise subsampling indicated that sequencing depth was expected to affect the degree of clonotype sharing among donors.

CDR1 and CDR2, per the germline V gene, are SGDLS and YYNGEE. Trimming at the junction amounts to 0 bases on V and 2 bases on J, and the germline ends lie 7 bases apart. The CDR3 spans 14 residues, from the cysteine through the phenylalanine. Kept here is only the CDR3 DNA, which spans 42 bases and is read in frame from base 1. Using the deep immunoSEQ assay, multiplex PCR amplified TCR CDR3 regions from genomic DNA. Extracted genomic DNA from each cell subset was distributed evenly across all wells of several immunoSEQ 96-well plates, and each plate was treated as a replicate. For sorted subsets, each replicate PCR was loaded with 200 ng genomic DNA, equivalent to 25,000 to 35,000 T cell genomes. The purified libraries were quantified using a Qubit 3.0 fluorometer, sized with a Bioanalyzer 2100, and then quantified again using the KAPA Library Quantification kit. Every immunoSEQ 96-well plate was sequenced on a separate single-read 150-cycle Illumina NextSeq 550 flow cell. The original methods were these. The immunoSEQ output contained only junctional sequences without quality scores, so filtering could not match that applied to full-length reads. To assign V/J genes and CDR3, sequences were annotated against IMGT germline references using PyIR, a Python wrapper for IgBLAST v1.9. Reads were removed for weak V/J assignments (E-value above 1e-6), missing CDR3, stop codons, out-of-frame junctions, or ambiguous translated residues. V3J clonotypes were defined as sequences sharing the same inferred V gene, J gene, and CDR3 amino acid sequence. Percentage overlap between repertoires was computed as shared unique clonotypes divided by the size of the smaller repertoire. Repertoire richness was assessed with RTK rarefaction, the Chao1 estimator, and Recon v2.1 estimates of unobserved clonotypes. Generation probabilities were computed with OLGA for all TCRbeta clonotypes obtained by the gDNA method from several donors. Not all clones reach the TCRdb copy of this immuneACCESS table, which keeps in-frame sequences only. Checked studies attribute under half of the gap to unresolved V genes and leave the rest unexplained. V and J calls and clone size are given by that table; D and trimming were obtained from the DNA. The sample table holds about 1.1 million clones, of which about 84% were seen once. Clones ranked in the top ten supply more than 0.5% of the sample.

With respect to this clone: No antigen is known for it. Qualities for individual bases were not recorded, and no much larger clone is one base off. Other DNA sequences within the sample encode an identical CDR3.

The source material was memory CD4+ T cells from PBMCs. Reading the label with the study, this specimen's cell subset or site is: CD45RA-negative fraction. The rearrangement joined TRBV9 to TRBJ2-3; no D segment can be confidently identified. This clonotype originated in a man aged 18 to 30 in good health. Some clones in this sample may be carry-over from other donors' samples. The CDR3 protein is CASSVAASTDTQYF. The base sequence is TGTGCCAGCAGCGTAGCAGCCTCCACAGATACGCAGTATTTT.